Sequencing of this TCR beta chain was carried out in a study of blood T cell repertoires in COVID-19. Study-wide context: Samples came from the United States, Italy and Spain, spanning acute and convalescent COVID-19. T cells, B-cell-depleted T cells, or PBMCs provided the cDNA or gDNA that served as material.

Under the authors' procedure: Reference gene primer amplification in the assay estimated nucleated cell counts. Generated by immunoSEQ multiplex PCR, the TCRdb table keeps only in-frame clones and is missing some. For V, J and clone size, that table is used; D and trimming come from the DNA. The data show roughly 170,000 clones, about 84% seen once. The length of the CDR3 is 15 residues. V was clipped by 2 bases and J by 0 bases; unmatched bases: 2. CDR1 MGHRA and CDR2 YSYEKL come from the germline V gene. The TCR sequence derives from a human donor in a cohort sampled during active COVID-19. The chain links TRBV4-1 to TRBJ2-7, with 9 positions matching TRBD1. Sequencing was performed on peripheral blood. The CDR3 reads CASSQLDRGSYEQYF. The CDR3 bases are TGCGCCAGCAGCCAATTGGACAGGGGCTCCTACGAGCAGTACTTC.